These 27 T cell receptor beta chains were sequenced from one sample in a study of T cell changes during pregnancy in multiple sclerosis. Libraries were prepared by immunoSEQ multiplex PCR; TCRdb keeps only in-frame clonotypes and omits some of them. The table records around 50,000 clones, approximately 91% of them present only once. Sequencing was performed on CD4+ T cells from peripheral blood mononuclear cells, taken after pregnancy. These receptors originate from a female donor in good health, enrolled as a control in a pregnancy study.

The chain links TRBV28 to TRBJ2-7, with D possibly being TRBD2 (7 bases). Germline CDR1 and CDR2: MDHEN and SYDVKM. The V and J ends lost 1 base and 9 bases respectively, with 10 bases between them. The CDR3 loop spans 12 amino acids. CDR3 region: CASSLLGGPQYF. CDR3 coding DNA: TGTGCCAGCAGTTTATTGGGGGGGCCGCAGTACTTC. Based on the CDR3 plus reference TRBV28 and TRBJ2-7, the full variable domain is DVKVTQSSRYLVKRTGEKVFLECVQDMDHENMFWYRQDPGLGLRLIYFSYDVKMKEKGDIPEGYSVSREKKERFSLILESASTNQTSMYLCASSLLGGPQYFGPGTRLTVT.

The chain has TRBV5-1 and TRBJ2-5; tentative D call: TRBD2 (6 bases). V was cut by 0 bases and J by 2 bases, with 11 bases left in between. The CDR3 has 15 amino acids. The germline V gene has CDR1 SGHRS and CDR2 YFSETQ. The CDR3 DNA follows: TGCGCCAGCAGCTTGGGGCTAGCGCCGCAAGAGACCCAGTACTTC. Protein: CASSLGLAPQETQYF.

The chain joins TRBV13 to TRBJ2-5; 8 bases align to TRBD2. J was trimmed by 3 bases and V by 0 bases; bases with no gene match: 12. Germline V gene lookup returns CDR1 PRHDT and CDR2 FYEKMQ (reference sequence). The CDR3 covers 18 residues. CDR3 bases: TGTGCCAGCAGCTTAGGAGTAGCGGGGAGATTAAACAAAGAGACCCAGTACTTC. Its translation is CASSLGVAGRLNKETQYF.

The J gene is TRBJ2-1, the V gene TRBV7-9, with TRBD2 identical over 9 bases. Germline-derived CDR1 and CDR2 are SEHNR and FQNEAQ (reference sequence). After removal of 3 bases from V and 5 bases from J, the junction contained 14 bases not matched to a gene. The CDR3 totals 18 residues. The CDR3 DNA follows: TGTGCCAGCAGCTTCCCGCCAAATAGCGGGAGCGTGAACAATGAGCAGTTCTTC. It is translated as CASSFPPNSGSVNNEQFF.

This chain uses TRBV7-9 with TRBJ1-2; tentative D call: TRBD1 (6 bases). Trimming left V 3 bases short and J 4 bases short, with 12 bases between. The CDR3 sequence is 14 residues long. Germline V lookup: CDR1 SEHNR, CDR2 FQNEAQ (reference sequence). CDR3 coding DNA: TGTGCCAGCAGCTTCCCCGACAGGCCCTATGGCTACACCTTC. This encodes CASSFPDRPYGYTF.

CDR3 sequence: CASTFGDLSTDTQYF. The CDR3 DNA reads as TGTGCCAGTACCTTCGGGGACTTGAGCACAGATACGCAGTATTTT. The chain combines TRBV19 with TRBJ2-3; weak D call: TRBD2 (6 bases). The germline V and J ends were trimmed by 7 bases and 0 bases, with 14 bases remaining between them. Germline V CDR1 and CDR2: LNHDA, SQIVND (reference sequence). The CDR3 covers 15 residues. The variable domain in full, completed from reference TRBV19 and TRBJ2-3, reads DGGITQSPKYLFRKEGQNVTLSCEQNLNHDAMYWYRQDPGQGLRLIYYSQIVNDFQKGDIAEGYSVSREKKESFPLTVTSAQKNPTAFYLCASTFGDLSTDTQYFGPGTRLTVL.

CDR3 in DNA: TGTGCCAGCAGCTTAGCGCTTGGATGGAGTACTCTGTTTTTT. Protein: CASSLALGWSTLFF. The rearrangement uses TRBV7-6 and TRBJ2-2; D remains unclear. The CDR3 is 14 residues long. Per the germline V gene, CDR1 is SGHVS and CDR2 is FNYEAQ. Trimming took 0 bases from V and 14 from J, leaving 16 bases between them.

The CDR3 reads CSVSWTGVYEQFF. CDR3 in DNA: TGCAGCGTTTCGTGGACAGGGGTATATGAGCAGTTCTTC. The V and J genes are TRBV29-1 and TRBJ2-1; 9 positions agree with TRBD1. Per germline, CDR1 SQVTM and CDR2 ANQGSEA. Trimming cost V 5 bases and J 8 bases; bases outside gene matches: 7. This CDR3 contains 13 residues.

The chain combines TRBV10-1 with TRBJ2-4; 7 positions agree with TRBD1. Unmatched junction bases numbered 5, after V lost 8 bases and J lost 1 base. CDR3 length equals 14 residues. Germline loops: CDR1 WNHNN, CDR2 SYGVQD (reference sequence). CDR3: CASRQGGAKNIQYF. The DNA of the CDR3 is TGCGCCAGCCGACAGGGTGGTGCCAAAAACATTCAGTACTTC.

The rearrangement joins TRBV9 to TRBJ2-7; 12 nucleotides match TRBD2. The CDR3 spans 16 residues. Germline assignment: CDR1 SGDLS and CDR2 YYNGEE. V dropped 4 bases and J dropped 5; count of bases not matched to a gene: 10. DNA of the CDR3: TGTGCCAGCAGCTTCCGACTAGCGGGAGATCTAGACGAGCAGTACTTC. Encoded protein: CASSFRLAGDLDEQYF.

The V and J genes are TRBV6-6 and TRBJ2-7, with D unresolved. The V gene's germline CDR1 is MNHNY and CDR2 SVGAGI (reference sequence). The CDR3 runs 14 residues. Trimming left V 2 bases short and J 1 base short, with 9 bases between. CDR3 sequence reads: CASSYPPQSYEQYF. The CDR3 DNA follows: TGTGCCAGCAGTTACCCACCGCAGTCCTACGAGCAGTACTTC.

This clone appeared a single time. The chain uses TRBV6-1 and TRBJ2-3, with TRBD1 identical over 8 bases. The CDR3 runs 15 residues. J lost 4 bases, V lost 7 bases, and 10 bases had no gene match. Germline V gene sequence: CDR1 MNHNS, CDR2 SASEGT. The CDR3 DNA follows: TGTGCCAGCACGAGTTTTCAGGGGGCCCCAGATACGCAGTATTTT. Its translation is CASTSFQGAPDTQYF.

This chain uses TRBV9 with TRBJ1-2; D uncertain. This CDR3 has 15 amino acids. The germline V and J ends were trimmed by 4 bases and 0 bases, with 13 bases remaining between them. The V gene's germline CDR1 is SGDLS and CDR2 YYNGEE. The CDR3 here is CASSHPRGSNYGYTF. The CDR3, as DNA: TGTGCCAGCAGCCACCCACGGGGATCTAACTATGGCTACACCTTC.

This CDR3 is CASTRSDSYNQPQHF. CDR3 coding DNA: TGTGCCAGCACGCGTTCGGACAGCTACAATCAGCCCCAGCATTTT. The V call is TRBV6-1, the J call TRBJ1-5; D is perhaps TRBD1 (6 bases). This CDR3 is built from 15 residues. Trimming removed 7 bases at V and 3 bases at J, with 16 bases between. Germline-derived CDR1 and CDR2 are MNHNS and SASEGT.

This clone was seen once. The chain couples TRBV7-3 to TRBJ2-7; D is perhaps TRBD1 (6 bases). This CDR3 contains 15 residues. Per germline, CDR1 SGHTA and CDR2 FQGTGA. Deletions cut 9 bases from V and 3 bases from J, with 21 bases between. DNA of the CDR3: TGTGCCAGGGGGCCTACAGGGTCGGGCTACTACGAGCAGTACTTC. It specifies CARGPTGSGYYEQYF.

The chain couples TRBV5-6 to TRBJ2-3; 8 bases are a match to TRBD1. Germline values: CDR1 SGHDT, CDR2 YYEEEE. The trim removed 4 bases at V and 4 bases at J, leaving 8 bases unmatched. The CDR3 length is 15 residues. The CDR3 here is CASSEDRVVADTQYF. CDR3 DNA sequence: TGTGCCAGCAGCGAGGACAGGGTTGTGGCAGATACGCAGTATTTT.

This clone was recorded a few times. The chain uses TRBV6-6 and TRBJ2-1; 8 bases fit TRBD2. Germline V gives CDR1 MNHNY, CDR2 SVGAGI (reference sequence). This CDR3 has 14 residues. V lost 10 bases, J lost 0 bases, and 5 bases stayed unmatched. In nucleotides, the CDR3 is TGTGCCATCGGGGGGGCAAGCTCCTACAATGAGCAGTTCTTC. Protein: CAIGGASSYNEQFF.

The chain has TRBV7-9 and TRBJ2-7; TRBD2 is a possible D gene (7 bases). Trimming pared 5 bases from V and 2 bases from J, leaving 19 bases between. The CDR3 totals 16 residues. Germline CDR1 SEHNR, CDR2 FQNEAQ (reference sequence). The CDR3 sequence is CASSPTRGGGTYEQYF. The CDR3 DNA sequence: TGTGCCAGCAGCCCAACCAGGGGCGGGGGCACCTACGAGCAGTACTTC. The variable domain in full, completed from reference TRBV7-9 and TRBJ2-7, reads DTGVSQNPRHKITKRGQNVTFRCDPISEHNRLYWYRQTLGQGPEFLTYFQNEAQLEKSRLLSDRFSAERPKGSFSTLEIQRTEQGDSAMYLCASSPTRGGGTYEQYFGPGTRLTVT.

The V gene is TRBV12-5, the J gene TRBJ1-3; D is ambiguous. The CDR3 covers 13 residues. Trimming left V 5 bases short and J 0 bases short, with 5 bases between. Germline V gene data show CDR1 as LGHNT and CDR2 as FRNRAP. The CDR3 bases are TGTGCTAGTGGTCCAGGCTCTGGAAACACCATATATTTT. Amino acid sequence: CASGPGSGNTIYF. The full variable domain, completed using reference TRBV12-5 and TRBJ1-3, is DARVTQTPRHKVTEMGQEVTMRCQPILGHNTVFWYRQTMMQGLELLAYFRNRAPLDDSGMPKDRFSAEMPDATLATLKIQPSEPRDSAVYFCASGPGSGNTIYFGEGSWLTVV.

The CDR3 sequence: CASSRTGTEAFF. The CDR3 region has the DNA TGTGCCAGCAGTCGGACAGGTACTGAAGCTTTCTTT. The gene calls are TRBV6-1 and TRBJ1-1; 7 nucleotides line up with TRBD1. The V gene's germline CDR1 is MNHNS and CDR2 SASEGT. V shed 5 bases and J 5 bases; nucleotides not matched to a gene: 2. This CDR3 has 12 amino acids.

This CDR3 is CASSPRGSNYGYTF. In DNA, the CDR3 is TGTGCCAGCTCACCAAGGGGCTCTAACTATGGCTACACCTTC. V gene TRBV18 combines with J gene TRBJ1-2; weak D call: TRBD1 (5 bases). The CDR3 is 14 residues long. Germline values: CDR1 KGHSH, CDR2 LQKENI. V was pared by 2 bases and J by 0 bases, with 7 bases between.

The CDR3 DNA sequence: TGTGCCTGCTACAGGGGGACGGCCATCTATGGCTACACCTTC. It codes for CACYRGTAIYGYTF. The chain carries TRBV30 and TRBJ1-2, with TRBD1 identical over 8 bases. CDR1 GTSNPN and CDR2 SVGIG come from the germline V gene (reference sequence). Trimming cost V 6 bases and J 4 bases; bases outside gene matches: 10. The CDR3 runs 14 residues.

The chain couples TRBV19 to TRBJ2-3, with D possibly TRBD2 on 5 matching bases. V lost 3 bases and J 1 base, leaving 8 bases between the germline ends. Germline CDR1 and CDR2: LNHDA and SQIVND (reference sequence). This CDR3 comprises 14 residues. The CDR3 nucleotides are TGTGCCAGTAGTATGTCTAGCCGCACAGATACGCAGTATTTT. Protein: CASSMSSRTDTQYF.

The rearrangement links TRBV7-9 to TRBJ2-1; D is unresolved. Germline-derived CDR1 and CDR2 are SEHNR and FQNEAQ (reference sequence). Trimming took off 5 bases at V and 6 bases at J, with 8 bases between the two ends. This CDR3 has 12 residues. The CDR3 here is CASSPPRNEQFF. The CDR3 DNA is TGTGCCAGCAGCCCCCCTCGCAATGAGCAGTTCTTC.

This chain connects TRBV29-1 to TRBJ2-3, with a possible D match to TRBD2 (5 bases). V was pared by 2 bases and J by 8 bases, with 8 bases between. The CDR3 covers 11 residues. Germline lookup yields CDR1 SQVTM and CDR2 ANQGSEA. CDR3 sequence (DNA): TGCAGCGTTGAACGTGGACTTACGCAGTATTTT. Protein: CSVERGLTQYF.

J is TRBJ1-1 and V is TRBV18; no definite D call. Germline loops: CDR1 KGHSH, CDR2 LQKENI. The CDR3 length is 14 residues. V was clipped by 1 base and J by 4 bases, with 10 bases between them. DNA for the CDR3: TGTGCCAGCTCACCACGGGCAGACCTCACTGAAGCTTTCTTT. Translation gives CASSPRADLTEAFF.

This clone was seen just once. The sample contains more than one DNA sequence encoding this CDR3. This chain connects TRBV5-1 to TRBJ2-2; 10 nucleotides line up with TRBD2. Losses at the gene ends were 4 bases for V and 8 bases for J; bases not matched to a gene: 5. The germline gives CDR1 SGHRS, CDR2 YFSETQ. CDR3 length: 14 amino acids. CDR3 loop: CASSVGLARGELFF. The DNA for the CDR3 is TGCGCCAGCAGCGTGGGACTAGCGAGAGGGGAGCTGTTTTTT.